This TCR beta chain was identified during a study of blood T cell repertoires in COVID-19 (dated by TCRdb to about 2020). For the study in its entirety: Samples from collaborators originated in the United States, Italy and Spain and spanned both the acute and convalescent phases of COVID-19. The material from the prospective study consisted of cDNA or gDNA derived from T cells, B-cell-depleted T cells, or PBMCs. The repertoires were made available in a free public database intended to serve as a resource for research on the immune response to SARS-CoV-2. A de-identified subject ID, COVID-19 status, age in years and sex were almost always included in the sample metadata. Deeply sampled blood TCRbeta repertoires from subjects exposed to, actively infected with, or recovered from COVID-19 were included in the dataset. Where available, HLA class I and class II types were taken from metadata supplied by the sample provider and were not determined by assay-based typing. Samples were obtained from the ongoing ImmuneRACE study (first 160 participants) and from 950 to 1,500 subjects provided by 6 global collaborators. Study-wide findings and limitations: The quantity of clinical and demographic metadata differed by source and by participant and was supplied without curation.

The germline V gene supplies CDR1 SGHRS and CDR2 YFSETQ. The CDR3 numbers 15 residues from cysteine through phenylalanine. The entry retains the CDR3 DNA only, 45 bases that are in frame from base 1. Clipping removes 2 bases from V and 3 bases from J, with 7 as the unmatched junction base count. In regard to this clone: Its antigen has not been determined. Base qualities are not provided; no much larger clone lies one nucleotide away.

Collaborating institutions collected whole blood in K2EDTA tubes following their own protocols. For TCRbeta analysis, collaborators shipped samples in one of three forms: frozen whole blood, isolated PBMCs, or DNA extracted from either of those sample types. TCRbeta CDR3 regions were amplified from genomic DNA using the immunoSEQ Assay, a bias-controlled multiplex PCR. Under the source paper's analysis protocol: The number of nucleated cells in each sample was estimated by amplification of reference gene primers within the assay. To quantify the absolute abundance of each unique TCRbeta CDR3 rearrangement, sequence reads were collapsed and filtered. For each sample, productive Simpson clonality was calculated as the square root of Simpson's diversity index across productive rearrangements. As stored in TCRdb, this immuneACCESS dataset retains in-frame rearrangements with V and J assigned. A fraction of the clones does not appear; measured against another copy, unresolved V genes explain less than half of the discrepancy, and the remainder lacks a known reason. V, J and clone size were drawn from that table, and D and trimming were deduced from the DNA. For this sample there are about 69,000 clones; just over 85% appear just once. The ten most abundant clones make up roughly 2% of the sample.

The rearranged segments are TRBV5-1 and TRBJ1-1, with TRBD1 matching 7 junction bases. Source material: peripheral blood. The origin of this receptor is a man aged 25-40 years with acute or convalescent COVID-19. CDR3 loop: CASSFYQGGHTEAFF. The bases read TGCGCCAGCAGCTTTTATCAGGGGGGACACACTGAAGCTTTCTTT.